The T cell receptor beta chain described here comes from a study of blood T cell repertoires in COVID-19. Within 2 weeks of study entry, exposed participants had contacted a PCR-confirmed or clinician-diagnosed COVID-19 case. V was trimmed by 5 bases and J by 0 bases, leaving 17 bases between them. Germline V gene sequence: CDR1 MNHEY, CDR2 SMNVEV (reference sequence). The CDR3 loop spans 16 amino acids. Here immunoSEQ multiplex PCR was the method, and the copy in TCRdb shows in-frame clones only, minus some. In the table there are 250,000 to 300,000 clones, approximately 89% of which are singletons.

The sequenced sample consisted of PBMCs or T cells enriched from blood (not recorded which). The chain carries TRBV27 and TRBJ2-7; D call uncertain. This receptor was taken from a woman aged 45-60 years who had been exposed to COVID-19. CDR3 amino acids: CASSITPGPISYEQYF. The CDR3 nucleotides are TGTGCCAGCAGTATAACGCCCGGTCCGATCTCCTACGAGCAGTACTTC.